The T cell receptor beta chain described here comes from a study of cytomegalovirus exposure and HLA in healthy donors. Study-level points and caveats: Investigators reported 150 to 200 TCR beta chains as tied to cytomegalovirus. Analysis was carried out at a later point, and it linked a missense DCLRE1C variant to TCR beta V- and J-gene trimming. TRBV6-2, TRBV6-3 and other indistinguishable V segments were excluded.

PCR was performed using 60 Vbeta and 13 Jbeta primers. Profiled with immunoSEQ multiplex PCR; TCRdb holds only in-frame clones, not every one. The repertoire includes around 91,000 clones, 50% to 80% of them detected once, and under 4% sits in the top ten. V lost 7 bases, J lost 3 bases, and 9 bases stayed unmatched. Germline V CDR1 and CDR2: SGHNT, YENEEA. This CDR3 spans 14 amino acids. In its sample, this clone was seen once. Its antigen is not known. The chain is built from TRBV11-3 and TRBJ2-7; 7 bases fit TRBD2. The receptor's source is a man between 60 and 75 years old in good health and CMV-seronegative. The sample consisted of PBMCs. CDR3 nucleotide sequence: TGTGCCAGCACCCCGACCGGGGGGATCTACGAGCAGTACTTC. This codes for CASTPTGGIYEQYF.